These T cell receptor beta chains were read from a single sample in a study of CD8 T cells in ankylosing spondylitis. One entry per CDR3 protein, called by TCRdb with MiXCR from the 5' RACE reads. This sample has around 770,000 distinct CDR3 sequences, with 19% found just once. What was sequenced was blood, either unsorted or a sorted T cell fraction (not recorded which). The receptors stem from a male donor with ankylosing spondylitis. Each CDR3 is given without its conserved first and last residue. Fields, in order: V gene, clone size, CDR3 protein. Where a row states a size, it is once, few, many or the class of an expanded clone; other rows omit it.

V gene: TRBV28
clone size: -
CDR3 protein: ASSLWRSSYNEQF

V gene: TRBV28
clone size: -
CDR3 protein: ASSLAVAGVVDTQY

V gene: TRBV20-1
clone size: -
CDR3 protein: SARKPGAETQY

V gene: TRBV5-1
clone size: many
CDR3 protein: ASSLGQAGTGELF

V gene: TRBV20-1
clone size: -
CDR3 protein: SATQGLKGYT

V gene: TRBV10-3
clone size: many
CDR3 protein: AISEWGQSYEQY

V gene: TRBV5-4
clone size: -
CDR3 protein: ASSFPGLAGTTGELF

V gene: TRBV7-8
clone size: many
CDR3 protein: ASSFVNSNQPQH

V gene: TRBV20-1
clone size: -
CDR3 protein: SARYRGLQETQY

V gene: TRBV10-3
clone size: few
CDR3 protein: AISAVGRGSGNTIY